This T cell receptor beta chain was identified during a study of cytomegalovirus exposure and HLA in healthy donors. Background on the study: A prior analysis found about 110 million unique TCR beta sequences from about 179 million T cells.

Germline loops: CDR1 SGHKS, CDR2 YYEKEE (reference sequence). Trimming pared 0 bases from V and 0 bases from J, leaving 9 bases between. CDR3 length equals 15 residues. The study ran its PCR with 60 Vbeta and 13 Jbeta primers. The method was immunoSEQ multiplex PCR; TCRdb's version includes in-frame clones alone and lacks a portion of them. The ten top clones account for approximately 2.4%, within a sample of 110,000 to 150,000 clones. Regarding this clone: No antigen is known for it.

Whole-study findings and limits: Listed as cytomegalovirus-associated were 150 to 200 TCR beta chains. According to a later analysis, most TCR beta chains associated with CMV appeared HLA-restricted.

The chain carries TRBV5-5 and TRBJ1-1; D ambiguous. This clonotype was obtained from a middle-aged man in good health and CMV-seronegative. What was sequenced was PBMCs. The CDR3 loop is CASSLVRQVNTEAFF. CDR3 in DNA: TGTGCCAGCAGCTTGGTTCGGCAGGTGAACACTGAAGCTTTCTTT.